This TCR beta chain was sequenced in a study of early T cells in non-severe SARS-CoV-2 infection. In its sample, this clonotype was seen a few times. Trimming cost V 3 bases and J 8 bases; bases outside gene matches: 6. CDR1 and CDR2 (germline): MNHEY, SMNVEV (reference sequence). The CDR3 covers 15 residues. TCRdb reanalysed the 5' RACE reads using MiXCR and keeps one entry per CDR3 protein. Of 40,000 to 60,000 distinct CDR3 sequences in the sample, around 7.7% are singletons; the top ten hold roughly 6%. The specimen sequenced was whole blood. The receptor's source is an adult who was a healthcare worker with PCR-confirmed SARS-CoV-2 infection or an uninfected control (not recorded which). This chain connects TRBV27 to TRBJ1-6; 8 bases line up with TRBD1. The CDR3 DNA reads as TGTGCCAGCAGTTTTGGACAGGGAAAGGATTCACCCCTCCACTTT. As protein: CASSFGQGKDSPLHF.